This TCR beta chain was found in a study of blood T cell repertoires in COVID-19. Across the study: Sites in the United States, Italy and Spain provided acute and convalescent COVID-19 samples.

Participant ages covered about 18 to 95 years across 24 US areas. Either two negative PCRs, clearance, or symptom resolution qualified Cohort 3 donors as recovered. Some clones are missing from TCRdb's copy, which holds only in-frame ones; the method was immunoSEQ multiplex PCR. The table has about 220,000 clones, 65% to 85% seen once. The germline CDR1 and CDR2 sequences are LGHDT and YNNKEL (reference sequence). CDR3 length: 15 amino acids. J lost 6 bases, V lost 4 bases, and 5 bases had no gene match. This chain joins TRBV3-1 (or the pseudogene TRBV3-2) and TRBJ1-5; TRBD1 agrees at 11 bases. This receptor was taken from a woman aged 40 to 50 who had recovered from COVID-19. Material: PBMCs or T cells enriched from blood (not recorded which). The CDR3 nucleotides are TGTGCCAGCAGCCTAGGGACAGGGGGGTTTCAGCCCCAGCATTTT. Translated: CASSLGTGGFQPQHF.